This T cell receptor (beta chain) was recorded in a study of T cells in Graves' hyperthyroidism and ophthalmopathy. Diagnoses used clinical symptoms, serum thyroxine and TRAb, thyroid ultrasound and orbital computed tomography. Blood was obtained at the first hyperthyroidism diagnosis, which preceded any ophthalmopathy symptoms. From RNA transcripts, TCR beta CDR3 regions were amplified. First-round RT-PCR targeting the TCR CDR3 was performed with the HTBI primer set. TCRdb recomputed calls from the multiplex PCR reads with MiXCR, one row per CDR3 protein. The sample carries 300,000 to 450,000 distinct CDR3 sequences, around an eighth recorded once. This clonotype was seen many times. V was clipped by 6 bases and J by 0 bases, with 12 bases between them. This CDR3 region has 15 residues.

Sequencing was done on a sample of blood. This receptor was taken from a man aged 30 to 45 with Graves' hyperthyroidism that later progressed to Graves' ophthalmopathy. The chain has TRBV12-3 or TRBV12-4 and TRBJ1-5; no clear D gene. DNA for the CDR3: TGTGCCAGCAGCCCTGACATATATAGCAATCAGCCCCAGCATTTT. Translated, it gives CASSPDIYSNQPQHF.